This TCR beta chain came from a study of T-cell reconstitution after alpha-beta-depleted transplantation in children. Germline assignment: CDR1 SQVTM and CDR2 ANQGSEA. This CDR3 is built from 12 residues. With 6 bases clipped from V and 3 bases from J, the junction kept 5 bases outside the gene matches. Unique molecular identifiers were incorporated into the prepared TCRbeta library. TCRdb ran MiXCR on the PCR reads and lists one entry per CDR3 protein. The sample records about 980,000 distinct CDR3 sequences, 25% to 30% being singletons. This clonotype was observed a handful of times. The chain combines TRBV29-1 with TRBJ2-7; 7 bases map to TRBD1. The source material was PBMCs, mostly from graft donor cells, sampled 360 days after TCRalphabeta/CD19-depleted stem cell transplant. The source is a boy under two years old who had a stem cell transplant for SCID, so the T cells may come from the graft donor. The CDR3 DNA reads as TGCAGCGTCGCAGGGGGAAACTACGAGCAGTACTTC. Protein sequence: CSVAGGNYEQYF.